This T cell receptor (beta chain) was captured by sequencing in a study of early stage breast cancer tumors. This clone appeared a few times. The ends were cut back, 0 bases at V and 6 bases at J, with 19 bases in the middle. Per germline, CDR1 SGHNT and CDR2 YYREEE (reference sequence). The CDR3 has 16 residues. TCRdb's table, derived via immunoSEQ multiplex PCR, lists solely in-frame clones and lacks some. The sample has 35,000 to 45,000 clones; 70% to 85% are singletons. The sequence was collected from a person aged 55-75 years with breast cancer. The chain is built from TRBV5-4 and TRBJ2-7, with D uncertain. What was sequenced was blood. The CDR3: CASSLGRFGSTGEQYF. CDR3 nucleotide sequence: TGTGCCAGCAGCTTGGGAAGGTTCGGCTCGACGGGCGAGCAGTACTTC.